This T cell receptor (beta chain) was captured in a study of shared clonotypes between healthy human individuals. Notes on the study in general: Compared with memory subsets, naive subsets generally had larger estimated richness.

The CDR3 contains 15 residues. Per the germline V gene, CDR1 is MGHRA and CDR2 is YSYEKL. The V and J ends lost 0 bases and 5 bases respectively, with 13 bases between them. This clone was detected a few times. The target antigen is unknown. Cells designated naive CD8 were CD45RO-negative and were positively selected for CCR7, with terminally differentiated effector memory CD45RA+ cells excluded. It was roughly 190 ng DNA, 25,000 to 35,000 T cell genomes, that sorted-subset replicate PCRs used. Sequencing used immunoSEQ multiplex PCR; TCRdb keeps in-frame clones, though not all of them. The table records approximately 600,000 clones, 85% to 95% of them present only once.

Sequenced input: naive CD8+ T cells sorted from blood. V gene TRBV4-1 combines with J gene TRBJ1-1; perhaps TRBD1 as D (6 bases). The origin of this receptor is a woman in her 30s in good health. Here the CDR3 reads CASSQDSGGLTEAFF. CDR3 bases: TGCGCCAGCAGCCAAGATTCCGGGGGCTTAACTGAAGCTTTCTTT.